Listed below are T cell receptor beta chains from one sample, sequenced in a study of human T cells and chemical hapten exposure. TCRdb re-called the RACE reads through MiXCR, storing one row per CDR3 protein. The sample records 100,000 to 120,000 distinct CDR3 sequences, less than 40% being singletons. The sample was whole blood, taken in connection with sensitization to the hapten diphenylcyclopropenone (DPC). These receptor sequences come from a man aged 35 to 55 with alopecia areata. Some clones in this sample may be carry-over from other donors' samples. CDR3s include the opening cysteine and the closing phenylalanine or tryptophan. The D gene is left open where the match is weak. Not every row has a clone size; where given, it reads once, few, many or a size class.

D gene,J gene,V gene,clone size,CDR3 protein,CDR3 DNA
NA,TRBJ2-7,TRBV20-1,NA,CSARGGTVFYEQYF,TGCAGTGCTAGGGGAGGGACAGTGTTCTACGAGCAGTACTTC
NA,TRBJ2-7,TRBV6-5,NA,CASSYSGIAYEQYF,TGTGCCAGCAGTTACTCGGGTATAGCCTACGAGCAGTACTTC
NA,TRBJ2-3,TRBV10-3,NA,CATGHSTDTQYF,TGTGCCACGGGACACAGCACAGATACGCAGTATTTT
NA,TRBJ2-2,TRBV5-6,NA,CASSRRDIWGGELFF,TGTGCCAGCAGCCGCCGGGACATCTGGGGCGGGGAGCTGTTTTTT
NA,TRBJ2-7,TRBV7-9,NA,CASSVQGGTYEQYF,TGTGCCAGCAGCGTTCAGGGGGGTACCTACGAGCAGTACTTC
TRBD1,TRBJ1-5,TRBV7-9,few,CASSSSGGLNQPQHF,TGTGCCAGCAGTTCTTCAGGGGGTTTGAATCAGCCCCAGCATTTT
NA,TRBJ1-1,TRBV9,NA,CASSGGAGTEAFF,TGTGCCAGCAGCGGAGGGGCAGGCACTGAAGCTTTCTTT
TRBD1,TRBJ1-5,TRBV6-2/TRBV6-3,once,CASSRPGQSTRANSNQPQHF,TGTGCCAGCAGCCGACCGGGACAGTCTACGAGGGCTAATAGCAATCAGCCCCAGCATTTT
TRBD2,TRBJ2-2,TRBV12-3/TRBV12-4,NA,CASSLEVRGGNTGELFF,TGTGCCAGCAGTTTAGAAGTGCGCGGGGGGAACACCGGGGAGCTGTTTTTT
NA,TRBJ2-5,TRBV7-2,few,CASSLDGAAYQETQYF,TGTGCCAGCAGCTTAGACGGAGCGGCGTACCAAGAGACCCAGTACTTC
NA,TRBJ2-4,TRBV20-1,few,CSARDSKIPLAKNIQYF,TGCAGTGCTAGGGACAGTAAAATCCCTCTAGCCAAAAACATTCAGTACTTC
TRBD2,TRBJ2-3,TRBV3-1,NA,CASSQEGTGGASGRAVDTQYF,TGTGCCAGCAGCCAAGAGGGGACGGGAGGGGCCAGCGGGAGGGCCGTGGATACGCAGTATTTT
TRBD1,TRBJ2-5,TRBV9,once,CASSEVGDSLETQYF,TGTGCCAGCAGCGAGGTGGGGGACAGTCTGGAGACCCAGTACTTC
NA,TRBJ2-5,TRBV28,NA,CASSSTGLETQYF,TGTGCCAGCAGTTCTACAGGGTTAGAGACCCAGTACTTC
TRBD2,TRBJ2-3,TRBV4-1,few,CASSSRLAGNTDTQYF,TGCGCCAGCAGCTCCAGACTAGCGGGAAACACAGATACGCAGTATTTT
TRBD2,TRBJ2-7,TRBV29-1,NA,CSVGEREGEQYF,TGCAGCGTGGGGGAGCGGGAGGGTGAGCAGTACTTC
TRBD2,TRBJ2-5,TRBV30,NA,CAWTRLGLEETQYF,TGTGCCTGGACAAGGTTGGGACTAGAAGAGACCCAGTACTTC
NA,TRBJ1-1,TRBV29-1,NA,CSVDPHTEAFF,TGCAGCGTTGACCCGCACACTGAAGCTTTCTTT
TRBD1,TRBJ1-6,TRBV29-1,once,CSVAEGARSPLHF,TGCAGCGTTGCGGAGGGGGCGCGTTCACCCCTCCACTTT
TRBD2,TRBJ2-2,TRBV7-9,few,CASSLKRESTGELFF,TGTGCCAGCAGCCTTAAGCGGGAGAGCACCGGGGAGCTGTTTTTT
NA,TRBJ2-5,TRBV6-5,NA,CASSYSVQGQETQYF,TGTGCCAGCAGTTACTCAGTACAGGGCCAAGAGACCCAGTACTTC
NA,TRBJ1-1,TRBV6-5,NA,CASSYARANTEAFF,TGTGCCAGCAGTTACGCGAGGGCTAACACTGAAGCTTTCTTT
TRBD2,TRBJ2-2,TRBV12-3/TRBV12-4,few,CASVLAGYTGELFF,TGTGCCAGCGTACTAGCGGGATATACCGGGGAGCTGTTTTTT
TRBD1,TRBJ1-2,TRBV20-1,NA,CSARGVGTGDGYTF,TGCAGTGCTAGAGGGGTTGGGACAGGCGATGGCTACACCTTC
NA,TRBJ1-4,TRBV12-3/TRBV12-4,NA,CASRPGRGFEKLFF,TGTGCCAGCAGACCGGGGCGAGGGTTTGAAAAACTGTTTTTT
NA,TRBJ2-1,TRBV27,few,CASSLSGWVGNEQFF,TGTGCCAGCAGTTTATCGGGCTGGGTTGGGAATGAGCAGTTCTTC
NA,TRBJ1-2,TRBV3-1,NA,CASSQDSPLGYTF,TGTGCCAGCAGCCAAGATAGTCCTCTAGGCTACACCTTC
NA,TRBJ2-1,TRBV6-6,few,CASSLTSYNEQFF,TGTGCCAGCAGCCTTACTAGCTACAATGAGCAGTTCTTC
NA,TRBJ1-5,TRBV12-3/TRBV12-4,NA,CASSSNMQGNQPQHF,TGTGCCAGCAGTTCAAATATGCAGGGTAATCAGCCCCAGCATTTT
TRBD2,TRBJ2-5,TRBV7-2,few,CASCGLAGGETQYF,TGTGCCAGCTGCGGACTAGCGGGAGGGGAGACCCAGTACTTC
NA,TRBJ2-6,TRBV7-2,NA,CASSRQGANVLTF,TGTGCCAGCAGCAGACAGGGGGCCAACGTCCTGACTTTC
NA,TRBJ2-1,TRBV20-1,once,CSAERTNEQFF,TGCAGTGCCGAGCGAACCAATGAGCAGTTCTTC
NA,TRBJ2-3,TRBV7-2,many,CASSLTLGSTDTQYF,TGTGCCAGCAGCTTAACCCTGGGCAGCACAGATACGCAGTATTTT
NA,TRBJ2-4,TRBV10-3,few,CAISEYVAGENIQYF,TGTGCCATCAGTGAGTACGTGGCCGGGGAAAACATTCAGTACTTC
NA,TRBJ2-5,TRBV28,NA,CASRRQYQETQYF,TGTGCCAGCAGGCGCCAGTACCAAGAGACCCAGTACTTC
TRBD2,TRBJ2-5,TRBV28,many,CASSPLSGRKETQYF,TGTGCCAGCAGTCCCCTTAGCGGGAGGAAAGAGACCCAGTACTTC
NA,TRBJ1-1,TRBV6-5,NA,CASKDTYTEAFF,TGTGCCAGCAAGGACACTTACACTGAAGCTTTCTTT
NA,TRBJ2-3,TRBV7-9,few,CASSPRPGGSTDTQYF,TGTGCCAGCAGCCCACGCCCGGGCGGCAGCACAGATACGCAGTATTTT
TRBD1,TRBJ2-2,TRBV24-1,NA,CATRTGGSSTGELFF,TGTGCCACTCGGACAGGGGGCTCGAGCACCGGGGAGCTGTTTTTT
NA,TRBJ1-4,TRBV19,NA,CASRVVGEEKLFF,TGTGCCAGCCGTGTGGTAGGGGAGGAAAAACTGTTTTTT
NA,TRBJ2-5,TRBV15,few,CATSRDSQGLQYF,TGTGCCACCAGCAGAGATAGTCAGGGCCTCCAGTACTTC
TRBD1,TRBJ2-7,TRBV6-6,NA,CASTQTGQGSEEQYF,TGTGCCAGCACCCAAACCGGACAGGGGTCGGAAGAGCAGTACTTC
NA,TRBJ2-7,TRBV12-3/TRBV12-4,NA,CASSFGPYEQYF,TGTGCCAGCAGTTTCGGGCCCTACGAGCAGTACTTC
TRBD2,TRBJ2-5,TRBV20-1,NA,CSALYSGSGQETQYF,TGCAGTGCTCTATATAGCGGGAGCGGACAAGAGACCCAGTACTTC
NA,TRBJ2-7,TRBV7-9,once,CASSADSGQYF,TGTGCCAGCAGCGCCGACAGCGGGCAGTACTTC
TRBD2,TRBJ2-1,TRBV7-2,NA,CASSWGLASSLRVSEQFF,TGTGCCAGCAGCTGGGGACTAGCGTCCTCCCTCCGGGTCTCTGAGCAGTTCTTC
TRBD2,TRBJ2-5,TRBV29-1,NA,CSVVRWASGRTGRETQYF,TGCAGCGTTGTTAGGTGGGCTAGCGGGAGGACTGGCAGAGAGACCCAGTACTTC
NA,TRBJ2-5,TRBV6-5,NA,CASSSSGTAGVQYF,TGTGCCAGCAGTTCCTCCGGGACAGCGGGGGTACAGTACTTC
NA,TRBJ2-1,TRBV5-1,few,CASSLRGFGDEQFF,TGCGCCAGCAGCTTGCGGGGTTTTGGGGATGAGCAGTTCTTC
TRBD1,TRBJ2-5,TRBV6-5,NA,CASSLGQDQETQYF,TGTGCCAGCAGCCTGGGACAGGACCAAGAGACCCAGTACTTC
TRBD1,TRBJ2-5,TRBV12-5,NA,CASAHPGGETQYF,TGTGCTAGTGCCCACCCAGGGGGTGAGACCCAGTACTTC
NA,TRBJ2-1,TRBV4-1,NA,CASSDTSGGGWGEEFF,TGCGCCAGCAGCGATACCTCCGGGGGAGGATGGGGTGAGGAGTTCTTC
NA,TRBJ2-7,TRBV28,NA,CASSLLDEQYF,TGTGCCAGCAGTTTATTGGACGAGCAGTACTTC